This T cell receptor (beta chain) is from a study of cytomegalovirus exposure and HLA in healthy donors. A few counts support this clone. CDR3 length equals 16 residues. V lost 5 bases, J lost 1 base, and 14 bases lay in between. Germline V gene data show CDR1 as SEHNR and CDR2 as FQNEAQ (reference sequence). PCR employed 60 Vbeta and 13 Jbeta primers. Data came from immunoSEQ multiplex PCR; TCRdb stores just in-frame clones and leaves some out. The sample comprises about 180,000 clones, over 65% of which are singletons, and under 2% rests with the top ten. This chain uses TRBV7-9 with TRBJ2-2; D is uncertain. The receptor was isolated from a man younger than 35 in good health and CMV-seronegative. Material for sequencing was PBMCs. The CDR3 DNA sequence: TGTGCCAGCAGCGCAGCAGTAGCCCTGAACACCGGGGAGCTGTTTTTT. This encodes CASSAAVALNTGELFF.